This T cell receptor beta chain was captured by sequencing in a study of TIL therapy for anti-PD-1-resistant metastatic lung cancer. General study results and limits: Many TIL product clones were absent from baseline tumor, suggesting clonal contraction. Compared with baseline intratumoral T cells, expanded TIL cultures were more clonal and less diverse (roughly 6.3% vs 31%).

The immunoSEQ assay was v3. Each library reached about 2 million read pairs, or about 5-6 million at deep level. Assay: immunoSEQ multiplex PCR; the TCRdb copy retains only in-frame clones and omits some. The top ten clones hold approximately 11% of a sample with 95,000 or so clones, roughly 65% of them seen once. Note on this clone: Antigen specificity is unknown.

Time point given: pre-treatment sample, taken before nivolumab and TIL therapy. Pleural nodules or supraclavicular lymph nodes made up most of the excised metastases sampled. Tumor harvest preceded PD-1/PD-L1 blockade, followed by nivolumab treatment. The source of this sequence is a person between 30 and 80 years old with non-small cell lung cancer. The starting material was tumor tissue, obtained at baseline.

In DNA, the CDR3 is TGCGCCAGCAGCCAAGGCGGAACGCACACGAATACGCAGTATTTT. Translated, it gives CASSQGGTHTNTQYF. J is TRBJ2-3 and V is TRBV4-1; D unclear. Germline-derived CDR1 and CDR2 are MGHRA and YSYEKL. The CDR3 has 15 amino acids. The germline V and J ends were trimmed by 1 base and 7 bases, with 15 bases remaining between them.